The 8 T cell receptor beta chains reported below all come from one sample, sequenced in a study of shared clonotypes between healthy human individuals (dated by TCRdb to 2019 to 2021). Libraries were made using the immunoSEQ multiplex PCR assay. In TCRdb, the immuneACCESS table is reduced to in-frame sequences with V and J assigned. These tables do not hold every clone; where another copy was compared, an unresolved V gene accounts for under half, and the others remain unexplained. The sample profile shows 2,500,000 or so clones; 93% of them were found once. 0.36% of the sample lies in the top ten. Sequencing was carried out using naive CD4+ T cells from PBMCs. Reading the label with the study, this specimen's cell subset or site is: CD45RA+ positively selected. These receptors were taken from a man aged 18 to 30 in good health. Some clones in this sample may be carry-over from other donors' samples.

The chain combines TRBV4-3 with TRBJ2-1, with 9 bases fitting TRBD2. The V segment lost 3 bases and the J segment 2 bases; nucleotides outside the gene matches: 5. Germline V gene data show CDR1 as LGHNA and CDR2 as YSLEER. CDR3 size: 16 residues. As DNA, the CDR3 is TGCGCCAGCAGCCAGGCTAGCGGGGCCGCCTACAATGAGCAGTTCTTC. Translating it yields CASSQASGAAYNEQFF.

V is TRBV7-2 and J is TRBJ1-5, with D possibly TRBD1 on 5 matching bases. V was pared by 5 bases and J by 4 bases, with 9 bases between. The germline V gene has CDR1 SGHTA and CDR2 FQGNSA. This CDR3 has 13 residues. CDR3 nucleotides: TGTGCCAGCAGCCCGACAGCAAATCAGCCCCAGCATTTT. This sequence encodes CASSPTANQPQHF.

The gene calls are TRBV27 and TRBJ2-7; 12 bases agree with TRBD2. The CDR3 spans 14 residues. Germline CDR1 and CDR2: MNHEY and SMNVEV (reference sequence). The V gene end was trimmed by 5 bases and the J gene end by 5 bases; junction bases not matched to a gene: 4. CDR3 protein: CASSRTSGTHEQYF. DNA for the CDR3: TGTGCCAGCAGTAGGACTAGCGGGACCCACGAGCAGTACTTC.

The chain links TRBV4-1 to TRBJ1-2; D remains ambiguous. This CDR3 has 15 residues. V was shortened by 0 bases and J by 2 bases, with 10 bases between the two germline ends. Looked up from germline, CDR1 is MGHRA and CDR2 is YSYEKL. For the CDR3, the DNA is TGCGCCAGCAGCCAAGATCTTGGCCTCAACTATGGCTACACCTTC. Translating gives CASSQDLGLNYGYTF.

The chain couples TRBV28 to TRBJ2-7; 13 positions agree with TRBD2. After removal of 9 bases from V and 2 bases from J, the junction contained 4 bases not matched to a gene. The germline gives CDR1 MDHEN, CDR2 SYDVKM. This CDR3 has 14 residues. Here the CDR3 DNA reads TGTGCCAGTACACTAGCGGGAGGGACCTACGAGCAGTACTTC. It is translated as CASTLAGGTYEQYF. The whole variable domain, remainder taken from reference TRBV28 and TRBJ2-7, is DVKVTQSSRYLVKRTGEKVFLECVQDMDHENMFWYRQDPGLGLRLIYFSYDVKMKEKGDIPEGYSVSREKKERFSLILESASTNQTSMYLCASTLAGGTYEQYFGPGTRLTVT.

This rearrangement joins TRBV5-6 to TRBJ2-3; a weak D match, TRBD2 (6 bases). Trimming shortened V by 0 bases and J by 6 bases, and 14 bases separated the two germline ends. This CDR3 is built from 15 residues. Looked up from germline, CDR1 is SGHDT and CDR2 is YYEEEE. The CDR3 spells CASSLEGGRRDTQYF. In nucleotides, the CDR3 is TGTGCCAGCAGCTTGGAGGGAGGCCGCAGGGATACGCAGTATTTT.

This chain links TRBV28 with TRBJ2-1; D might be TRBD2 (6 bases). CDR1 is MDHEN and CDR2 is SYDVKM in the germline V gene. V lost 6 bases to trimming and J lost 1 base, with 22 bases between them. The CDR3 runs 18 residues. This CDR3 reads CASRLLYPGTLSYNEQFF. The CDR3 bases are TGTGCCAGCAGACTCCTCTATCCCGGGACTCTTTCCTACAATGAGCAGTTCTTC.

The gene calls are TRBV7-2 and TRBJ2-2; D unclear. V was cut by 3 bases and J by 0 bases, with 11 bases left in between. Germline V lookup: CDR1 SGHTA, CDR2 FQGNSA. The CDR3 is 16 residues long. The CDR3 DNA sequence: TGTGCCAGCAGCTTGAGAGGTGGGGCGAACACCGGGGAGCTGTTTTTT. Its translation: CASSLRGGANTGELFF.